This record looks at one TCR beta chain sequence and its context. The data were obtained in a study of T cell clonotyping in hematopoietic cell transplantation. Clones were read by immunoSEQ multiplex PCR, and TCRdb kept only the in-frame ones, dropping some. The sample yields some 9,600 clones, around nine tenths seen once. Looked up from germline, CDR1 is MDHEN and CDR2 is SYDVKM. There are 17 residues in the CDR3. Unmatched junction bases numbered 7, after V lost 2 bases and J lost 0 bases. Time point here: recipient sample about 28 days before transplant, after cytoreduction. This sequence originates from a woman between 45 and 60 years old with chronic myeloid leukemia. Some clones in this sample may be carry-over from other donors' samples. The chain recombines TRBV28 with TRBJ2-7, with TRBD2 matching over 10 bases. This material consisted of peripheral blood mononuclear cells, taken before stem cell transplant. The CDR3 loop is CASSLTSGTSASYEQYF. The CDR3 DNA reads TGTGCCAGCAGTTTAACTTCCGGGACTAGCGCCTCCTACGAGCAGTACTTC.